This entry features one T cell receptor (beta chain) sequence. PCR amplification relied on 60 Vbeta primers (plus 13 Jbeta primers). Method: immunoSEQ multiplex PCR; TCRdb's copy keeps in-frame clones and lacks some. The data show about 160,000 clones, around four fifths seen once. From germline, CDR1 is GTSNPN and CDR2 SVGIG (reference sequence). The V end was cut by 3 bases, the J end by 5 bases, with 42 bases between. The CDR3 sequence is 23 residues long. This entry comes from a study of cytomegalovirus exposure and HLA in healthy donors. V gene TRBV30 combines with J gene TRBJ2-3, with a tentative D call TRBD1 (6 bases). The receptor comes from a young man in good health and CMV-seronegative. The sequencing sample was made of PBMCs. The CDR3 sequence is CAWRAKYGWQGPTDLKGRDTQYF. The CDR3 DNA is TGTGCCTGGAGGGCAAAATACGGATGGCAGGGGCCCACGGACCTTAAAGGAAGAGATACGCAGTATTTT.